Listed below are T cell receptor beta chains from one sample, sequenced in a study of T cell repertoires in cytomegalovirus infection. One entry per CDR3 protein, called by TCRdb with MiXCR from the reads. The table records fewer than 850,000 distinct CDR3 sequences, around 29% of them present only once. These TCRs' antigens remain unknown. The input for sequencing was cultured CD8+ T cells from PBMCs, taken from culture after CMV antigen stimulation. Receptors were obtained from a human donor in good health (CMV status not recorded). Some clones in this sample may be carry-over from other donors' samples. Both conserved end residues are trimmed from each CDR3. Fields, in order: V gene, CDR3 protein.

>TRBV4-1
ASSPRQEGVRSEKLF
>TRBV11-1
ASSRQGWRETQY
>TRBV6-2/TRBV6-3
ASSLPGQGVHEQY
>TRBV7-2
ASSPYNSPLH
>TRBV28
ASSFTTGPSIPYGYT
>TRBV27
ASKLSTGDNQPQH
>TRBV7-9
ASSPPVGASDEQF
>TRBV27
ASTPGLMNTEAF
>TRBV7-4
ASSLDGGFSYEQY
>TRBV7-6
ASSTSSSYEQY
>TRBV27
ASKQGKNEQF
>TRBV19
ASSIAGAGSPLH
>TRBV29-1
SAPGSWEQETQY
>TRBV27
ASGGANHNEQF
>TRBV12-5
ASGLQSSGTDYEQY
>TRBV5-1
ASSPLGQTNTEAF
>TRBV10-3
AISESTGETGGYT
>TRBV12-3/TRBV12-4
ASSLGQAAEAF
>TRBV7-2
ASSLVAGTGGRNGYT
>TRBV7-6
ASSTRNQPQH
>TRBV6-1
ASSESDNTGELF
>TRBV6-6
ASRLTDEQY
>TRBV4-3
ASSQSRAGATDTQY
>TRBV6-5
ASMLGHEQY
>TRBV12-3/TRBV12-4
ASSWDGGETQY
>TRBV6-2/TRBV6-3
ASTIWGRPGELF
>TRBV9
ASSVAGSGGGATGELF
>TRBV5-6
ASSSQQGPGANVLT
>TRBV10-3
AISESYTGELF
>TRBV5-6
ASSLERQGDQF
>TRBV7-3
ASSPQGADTEAF
>TRBV5-6
ASSLEIIGVRYT
>TRBV7-9
ASTPGASYNEQF